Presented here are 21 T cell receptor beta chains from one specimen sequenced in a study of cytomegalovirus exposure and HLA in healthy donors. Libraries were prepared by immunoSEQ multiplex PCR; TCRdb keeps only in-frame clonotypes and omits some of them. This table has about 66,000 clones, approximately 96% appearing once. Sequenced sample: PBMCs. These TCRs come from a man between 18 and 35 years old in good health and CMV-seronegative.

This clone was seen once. CDR3 amino acids: CASSAQYPGLGVPDTQYF. The CDR3 bases are TGCGCCAGCAGTGCCCAATATCCGGGACTAGGAGTTCCAGATACGCAGTATTTT. This sequence joins TRBV10-2 and TRBJ2-3; the match to TRBD2 covers 8 bases. The V gene's germline CDR1 is WSHSY and CDR2 SAAADI. The length of the CDR3 is 18 residues. The junction had 16 bases not matched to a gene; V was cut back by 4 bases and J by 4 bases.

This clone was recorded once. The CDR3 DNA follows: TGTGCCAGCAGTCAAGCTCCGGGACAGGGGACAGCCGGGGAGCTGTTTTTT. Translation: CASSQAPGQGTAGELFF. The J gene is TRBJ2-2, the V gene TRBV28; TRBD1 agrees at 10 bases. The CDR3 covers 17 residues. V lost 5 bases and J lost 6; bases outside the gene matches: 12. CDR1 and CDR2 (germline): MDHEN, SYDVKM. The whole variable domain, filled in from reference TRBV28 and TRBJ2-2, reads DVKVTQSSRYLVKRTGEKVFLECVQDMDHENMFWYRQDPGLGLRLIYFSYDVKMKEKGDIPEGYSVSREKKERFSLILESASTNQTSMYLCASSQAPGQGTAGELFFGEGSRLTVL.

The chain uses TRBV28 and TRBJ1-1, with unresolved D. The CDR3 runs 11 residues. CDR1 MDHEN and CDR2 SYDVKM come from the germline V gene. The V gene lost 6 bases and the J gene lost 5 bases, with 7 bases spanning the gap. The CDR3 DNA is TGTGCCAGCAGCACGGGGACTGAAGCTTTCTTT. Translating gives CASSTGTEAFF.

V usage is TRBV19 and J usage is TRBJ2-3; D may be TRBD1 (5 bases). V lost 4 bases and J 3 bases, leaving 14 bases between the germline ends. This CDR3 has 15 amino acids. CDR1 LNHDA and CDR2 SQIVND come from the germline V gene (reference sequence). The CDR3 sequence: CASSTFREMTDTQYF. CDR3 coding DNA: TGTGCCAGTAGTACTTTCAGGGAAATGACAGATACGCAGTATTTT.

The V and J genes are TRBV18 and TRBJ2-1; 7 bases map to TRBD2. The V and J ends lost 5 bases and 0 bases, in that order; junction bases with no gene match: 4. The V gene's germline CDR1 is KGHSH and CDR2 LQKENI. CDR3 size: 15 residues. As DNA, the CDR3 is TGTGCCAGCTCAGCGGGAGTGAGCTCCTACAATGAGCAGTTCTTC. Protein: CASSAGVSSYNEQFF.

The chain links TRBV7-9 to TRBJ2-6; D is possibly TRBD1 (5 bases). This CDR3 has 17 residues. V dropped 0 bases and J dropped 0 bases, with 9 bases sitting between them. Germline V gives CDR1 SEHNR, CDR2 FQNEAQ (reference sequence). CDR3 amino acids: CASSLATENSGANVLTF. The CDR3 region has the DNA TGTGCCAGCAGCTTAGCGACAGAAAACTCTGGGGCCAACGTCCTGACTTTC.

CDR3 residues: CASAFDRPNTEAFF. The CDR3 nucleotides are TGTGCCAGCGCCTTCGACAGGCCGAACACTGAAGCTTTCTTT. The V and J genes are TRBV13 and TRBJ1-1; D possibly corresponds to TRBD1 (6 bases). V was cut by 8 bases and J by 1 base, with 14 bases left in between. This CDR3 has 14 amino acids. Germline V CDR1 and CDR2: PRHDT, FYEKMQ (reference sequence).

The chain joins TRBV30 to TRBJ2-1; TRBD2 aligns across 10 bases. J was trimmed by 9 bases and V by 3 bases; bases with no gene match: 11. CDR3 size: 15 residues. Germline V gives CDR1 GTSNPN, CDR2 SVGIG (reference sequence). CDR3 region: CAWSRLLAGVSEQFF. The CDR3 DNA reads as TGTGCCTGGAGCCGGTTGCTAGCGGGAGTAAGTGAGCAGTTCTTC.

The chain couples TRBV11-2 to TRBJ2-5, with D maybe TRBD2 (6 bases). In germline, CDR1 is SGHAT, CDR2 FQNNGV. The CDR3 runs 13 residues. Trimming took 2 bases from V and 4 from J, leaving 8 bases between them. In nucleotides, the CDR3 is TGTGCCAGCAGCTTATGGAGGGGAGAGACCCAGTACTTC. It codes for CASSLWRGETQYF.

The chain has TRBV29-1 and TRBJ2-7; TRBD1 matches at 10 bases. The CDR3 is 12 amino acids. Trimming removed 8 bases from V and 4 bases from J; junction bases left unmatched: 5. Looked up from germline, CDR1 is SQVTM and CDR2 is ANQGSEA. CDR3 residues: CSPDRGLYEQYF. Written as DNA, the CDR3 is TGCAGCCCAGACAGGGGGCTTTACGAGCAGTACTTC.

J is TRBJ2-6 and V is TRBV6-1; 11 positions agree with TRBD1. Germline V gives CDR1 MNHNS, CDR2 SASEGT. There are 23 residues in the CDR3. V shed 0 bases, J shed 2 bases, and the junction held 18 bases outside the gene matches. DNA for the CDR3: TGTGCCAGCAGTGAAGCGATTTTTCTTGGGCCAGGACAGGGGGCTGCTGGGGCCAACGTCCTGACTTTC. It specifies CASSEAIFLGPGQGAAGANVLTF.

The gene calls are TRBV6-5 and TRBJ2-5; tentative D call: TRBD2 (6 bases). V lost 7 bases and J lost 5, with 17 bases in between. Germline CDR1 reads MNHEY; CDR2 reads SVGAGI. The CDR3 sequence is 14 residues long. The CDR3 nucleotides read TGTGCCAGCACCCACCTGGGGGGTACGGAGACCCAGTACTTC. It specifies CASTHLGGTETQYF.

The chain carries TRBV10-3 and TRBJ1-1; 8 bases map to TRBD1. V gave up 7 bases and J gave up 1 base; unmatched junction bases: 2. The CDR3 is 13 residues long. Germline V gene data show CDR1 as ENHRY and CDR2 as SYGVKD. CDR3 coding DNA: TGTGCCATCACCAGGGGGCAGAACACTGAAGCTTTCTTT. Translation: CAITRGQNTEAFF.

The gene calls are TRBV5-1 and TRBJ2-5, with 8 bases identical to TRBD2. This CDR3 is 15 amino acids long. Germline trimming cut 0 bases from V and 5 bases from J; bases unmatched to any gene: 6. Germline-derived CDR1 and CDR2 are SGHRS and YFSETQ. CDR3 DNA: TGCGCCAGCAGCTTGGCCGCGACTAGCGAGGAGACCCAGTACTTC. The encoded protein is CASSLAATSEETQYF. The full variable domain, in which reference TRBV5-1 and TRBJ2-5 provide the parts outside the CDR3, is KAGVTQTPRYLIKTRGQQVTLSCSPISGHRSVSWYQQTPGQGLQFLFEYFSETQRNKGNFPGRFSGRQFSNSRSEMNVSTLELGDSALYLCASSLAATSEETQYFGPGTRLLVL.

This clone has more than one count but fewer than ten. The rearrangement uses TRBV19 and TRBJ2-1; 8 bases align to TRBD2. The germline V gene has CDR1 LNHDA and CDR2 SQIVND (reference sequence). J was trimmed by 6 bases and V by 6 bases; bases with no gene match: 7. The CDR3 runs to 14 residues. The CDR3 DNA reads TGTGCCAGTAGCCGCCGGGAGGGCCTCAATGAGCAGTTCTTC. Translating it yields CASSRREGLNEQFF.

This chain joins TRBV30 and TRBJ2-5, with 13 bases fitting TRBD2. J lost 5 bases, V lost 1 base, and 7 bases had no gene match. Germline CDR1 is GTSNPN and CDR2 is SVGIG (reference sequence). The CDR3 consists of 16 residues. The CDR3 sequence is CAWSAGLAGVWETQYF. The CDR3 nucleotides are TGTGCCTGGAGTGCCGGACTAGCGGGAGTTTGGGAGACCCAGTACTTC.

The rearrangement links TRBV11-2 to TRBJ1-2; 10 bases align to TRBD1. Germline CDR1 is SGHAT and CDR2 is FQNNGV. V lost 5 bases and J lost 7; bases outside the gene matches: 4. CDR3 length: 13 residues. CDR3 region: CASSPRTGGGYTF. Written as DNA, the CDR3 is TGTGCCAGCAGCCCTCGGACAGGGGGTGGCTACACCTTC.

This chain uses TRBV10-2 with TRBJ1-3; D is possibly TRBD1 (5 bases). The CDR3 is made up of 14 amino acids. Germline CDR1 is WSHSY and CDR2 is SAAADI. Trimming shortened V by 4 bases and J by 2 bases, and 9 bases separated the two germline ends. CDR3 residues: CASSGGATGNTIYF. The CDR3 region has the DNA TGCGCCAGCAGTGGCGGGGCAACTGGAAACACCATATATTTT.

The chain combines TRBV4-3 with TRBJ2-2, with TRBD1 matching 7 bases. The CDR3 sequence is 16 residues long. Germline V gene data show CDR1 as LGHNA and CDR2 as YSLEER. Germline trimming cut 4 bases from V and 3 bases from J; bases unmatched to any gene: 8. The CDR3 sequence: CASSLRGQADTGELFF. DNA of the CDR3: TGCGCCAGCAGCCTAAGAGGACAGGCCGACACCGGGGAGCTGTTTTTT.

The CDR3 sequence: CASRPQTGENEKLFF. The CDR3 DNA is TGTGCCAGCAGACCTCAGACAGGGGAGAATGAAAAACTGTTTTTT. The V and J genes are TRBV6-5 and TRBJ1-4, with 8 bases fitting TRBD1. This CDR3 is built from 15 residues. Germline V gene sequence: CDR1 MNHEY, CDR2 SVGAGI. J gave up 5 bases and V 6 bases, and 8 bases lay outside the gene matches.

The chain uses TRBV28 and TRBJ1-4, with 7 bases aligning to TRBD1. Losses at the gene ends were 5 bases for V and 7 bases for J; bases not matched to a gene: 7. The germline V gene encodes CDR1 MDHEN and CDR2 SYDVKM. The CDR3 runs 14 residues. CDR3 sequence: CASSLDRASEKLFF. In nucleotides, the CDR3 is TGTGCCAGCAGTCTCGACAGGGCAAGTGAAAAACTGTTTTTT.